This T cell receptor (beta chain) was recorded in a study of regulatory T cells in long-lasting Graves disease. The V and J ends lost 5 bases and 4 bases respectively, with 17 bases between them. The CDR3 sequence is 15 residues long. Germline V gives CDR1 SQVTM, CDR2 ANQGSEA. Specified time point: newly diagnosed GD, antithyroid drugs for less than 3 months. PBMCs provided the RNA from which the TCR library was made. The source of the patients was an endocrinology department in Xi'an, China. This clonotype was detected only a few times. The TCR beta library used iRepertoire HTBI primers with Arm-PCR amplification of CDR3. TCRdb re-called the multiplex PCR reads through MiXCR, storing one row per CDR3 protein. This sample carries 400,000 to 500,000 distinct CDR3 sequences, around 13% of them seen once, and the ten largest clones take around a sixth. The data were also submitted as part of a second study, on T cells in Graves' hyperthyroidism and ophthalmopathy.

Material: peripheral blood mononuclear cells (PBMCs), obtained at new diagnosis, from a patient treated with antithyroid drugs. The sequence came from a woman aged 45-65 years with Graves disease. The V and J genes are TRBV29-1 and TRBJ1-4; the D gene is possibly TRBD1 (6 bases). DNA of the CDR3: TGCAGCGTTAGACTTCCGGGGGGCCTTAATGAAAAACTGTTTTTT. This encodes CSVRLPGGLNEKLFF.